This TCR beta chain emerged from a study of cytomegalovirus exposure and HLA in healthy donors. The study's findings and limits: Generally TCR sequences proved uncommon, though certain public TCRs appeared in numerous donors.

Trimming took off 4 bases at V and 0 bases at J, with 5 bases between the two ends. The CDR3 is 13 residues long. The germline gives CDR1 ENHRY, CDR2 SYGVKD. This PCR relied on a set of 60 Vbeta primers and 13 Jbeta primers. Clones were read by immunoSEQ multiplex PCR, and TCRdb kept only the in-frame ones, dropping some. The table lists about 140,000 clones, more than 60% of them singletons, with under 7.5% in the top ten. In the case of this clone: The antigen is undetermined.

Material: PBMCs. The genes are TRBV10-3 and TRBJ2-3; D is unresolved. The TCR sequence derives from a woman aged 55 to 70 in good health and CMV-seronegative. The CDR3 sequence: CAISVRSTDTQYF. The DNA of the CDR3 is TGTGCCATCAGTGTCAGGAGCACAGATACGCAGTATTTT.